Below, 4 T cell receptor beta chains from the same sample are listed, as sequenced in a study of CD8+ T cells in alopecia areata. The treatment was: oral pan-JAK inhibitor, 5-10 mg twice daily. Extracted RNA was reverse transcribed, and the resulting cDNA served as sequencing template. The data were produced by immunoSEQ multiplex PCR, yet TCRdb's version contains in-frame clones alone and is incomplete. In the table there are 130,000 or so clones, around 87% of which are singletons. The starting material was CD8+ T cells sorted from blood, obtained at week 4, from a patient treated with tofacitinib. The receptors were sampled from a human donor with alopecia areata.

The chain is built from TRBV7-6 and TRBJ2-1, with TRBD2 matching over 9 bases. Germline loops: CDR1 SGHVS, CDR2 FNYEAQ. V was pared by 1 base and J by 8 bases, with 3 bases of the junction left unmatched. The CDR3 is 14 amino acids. The CDR3 DNA sequence: TGTGCCAGCAGCTTAGTAGTAGCGGGGGATGAGCAGTTCTTC. Translating it yields CASSLVVAGDEQFF. The complete variable domain, with remaining parts taken from reference TRBV7-6 and TRBJ2-1, reads GAGVSQSPRYKVTKRGQDVALRCDPISGHVSLYWYRQALGQGPEFLTYFNYEAQQDKSGLPNDRFSAERPEGSISTLTIQRTEQRDSAMYRCASSLVVAGDEQFFGPGTRLTVL.

The CDR3 sequence: CATAQGDGSYNEQFF. As DNA, the CDR3 is TGTGCCACAGCGCAGGGCGATGGCTCCTACAATGAGCAGTTCTTC. This chain connects TRBV15 to TRBJ2-1; D is possibly TRBD1 (5 bases). In germline, CDR1 is LNHNV, CDR2 YYDKDF (reference sequence). The CDR3 is made up of 15 amino acids. The germline V and J ends were trimmed by 9 bases and 0 bases, with 15 bases remaining between them.

The chain has TRBV29-1 and TRBJ1-2, with 7 bases aligning to TRBD1. The CDR3 is 12 residues long. Germline CDR1 and CDR2: SQVTM and ANQGSEA. V shed 6 bases and J 6 bases; nucleotides not matched to a gene: 7. CDR3 in amino acids: CSVHRGSDGYTF. CDR3 DNA: TGCAGCGTCCACAGGGGTTCGGATGGCTACACCTTC.

The chain employs TRBV5-6 and TRBJ2-1; D call uncertain. The germline CDR1 and CDR2 sequences are SGHDT and YYEEEE. This CDR3 is built from 13 residues. The V and J ends lost 0 bases and 9 bases respectively, with 10 bases between them. The CDR3, as DNA: TGTGCCAGCAGCTTGGCGTCCCGGAGTGAGCAGTTCTTC. This sequence encodes CASSLASRSEQFF.